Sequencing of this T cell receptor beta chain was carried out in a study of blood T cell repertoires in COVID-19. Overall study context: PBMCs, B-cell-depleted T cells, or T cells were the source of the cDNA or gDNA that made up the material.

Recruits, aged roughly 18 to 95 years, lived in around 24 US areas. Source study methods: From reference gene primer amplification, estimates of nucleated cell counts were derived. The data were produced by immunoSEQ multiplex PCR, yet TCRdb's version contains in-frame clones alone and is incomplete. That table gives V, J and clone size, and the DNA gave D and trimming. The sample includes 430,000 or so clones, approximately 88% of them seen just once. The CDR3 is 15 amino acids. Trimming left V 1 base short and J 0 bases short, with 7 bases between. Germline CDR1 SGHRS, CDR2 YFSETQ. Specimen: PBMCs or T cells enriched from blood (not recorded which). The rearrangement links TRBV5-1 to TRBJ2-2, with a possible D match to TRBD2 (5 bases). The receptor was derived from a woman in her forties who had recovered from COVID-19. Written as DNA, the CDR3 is TGCGCCAGCAGCTTGTCACTAGCGAACACCGGGGAGCTGTTTTTT. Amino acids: CASSLSLANTGELFF.